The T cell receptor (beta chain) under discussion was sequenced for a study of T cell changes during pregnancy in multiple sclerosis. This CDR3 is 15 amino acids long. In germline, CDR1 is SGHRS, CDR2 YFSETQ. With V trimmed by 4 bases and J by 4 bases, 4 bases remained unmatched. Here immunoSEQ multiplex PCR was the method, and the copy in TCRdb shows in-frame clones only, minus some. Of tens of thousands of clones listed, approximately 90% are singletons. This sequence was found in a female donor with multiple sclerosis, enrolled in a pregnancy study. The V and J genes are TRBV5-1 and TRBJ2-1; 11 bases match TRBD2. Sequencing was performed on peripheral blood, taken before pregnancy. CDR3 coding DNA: TGCGCCAGCAGCGCCACTAGCGGGAGTTACAATGAGCAGTTCTTC. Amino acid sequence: CASSATSGSYNEQFF.